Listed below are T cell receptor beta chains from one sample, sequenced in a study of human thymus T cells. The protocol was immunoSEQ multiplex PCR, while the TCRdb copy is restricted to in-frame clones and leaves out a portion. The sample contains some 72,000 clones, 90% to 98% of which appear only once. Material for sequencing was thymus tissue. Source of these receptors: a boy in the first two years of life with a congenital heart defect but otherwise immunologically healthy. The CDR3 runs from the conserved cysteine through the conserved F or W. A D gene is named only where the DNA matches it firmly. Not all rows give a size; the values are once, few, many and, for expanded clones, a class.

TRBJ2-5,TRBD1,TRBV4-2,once,TGTGCCAGCAGCTTACCGGGACAGGGGCTTCAAGAGACCCAGTACTTC,CASSLPGQGLQETQYF
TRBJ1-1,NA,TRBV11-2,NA,TGTGCCAGCAGCGGGGGGAACGGGAACACTGAAGCTTTCTTT,CASSGGNGNTEAFF
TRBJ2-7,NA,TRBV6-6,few,TGTGCCAGCAGTCCCCCTAGGTCCGAGCAGTACTTC,CASSPPRSEQYF
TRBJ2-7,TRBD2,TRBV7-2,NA,TGTGCCAGCAGCCCCCGACTAGCGGGTTACGAGCAGTACTTC,CASSPRLAGYEQYF
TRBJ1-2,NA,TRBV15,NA,TGTGCCACCAGCGGACCCGGACAGACCCCATCATGGGGCTACACCTTC,CATSGPGQTPSWGYTF
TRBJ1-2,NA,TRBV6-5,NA,TGTGCCAGCAGTTCCCCTCGAGGGGAGGCGGGCTATGGCTACACCTTC,CASSSPRGEAGYGYTF
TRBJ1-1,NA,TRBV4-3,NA,TGCGCCAGCAGCCAAGAAAAACCTGGGACACAAGCTGGGGACACTGAAGCTTTCTTT,CASSQEKPGTQAGDTEAFF
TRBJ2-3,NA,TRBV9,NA,TGTGCCAGCAGCCCTCCCCGGAAAGATACGCAGTATTTT,CASSPPRKDTQYF
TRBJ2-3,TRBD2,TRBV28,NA,TGTGCCAGCAGTTTTCGGACTAGCGGGATAACAGATACGCAGTATTTT,CASSFRTSGITDTQYF
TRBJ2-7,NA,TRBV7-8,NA,TGTGCCAGCAGCTCTCGTAGCGTTAGCTCCTACGAGCAGTACTTC,CASSSRSVSSYEQYF